Below are 5 T cell receptor beta chains sequenced from a single sample in a study of T-cell memory formation after mild COVID-19. A single record per CDR3 protein comes from TCRdb applying MiXCR to the 5' RACE reads. Of about 140,000 distinct CDR3 sequences listed, 11% to 15% were seen once; the top ten hold about 29%. Sequencing was performed on PBMCs or a T cell subset sorted from them (not recorded which). The origin of the receptors is an adult woman who had mild COVID-19 (a few samples of this study predate the infection). Cell type and time point are not known.

V and J are TRBV24-1 and TRBJ2-5, with D possibly being TRBD2 (6 bases). The CDR3 sequence is 14 residues long. V lost 10 bases and J lost 5, with 19 bases in between. Germline-derived CDR1 and CDR2 are KGHDR and SFDVKD. CDR3 loop: CATADSGTLETQYF. In nucleotides, the CDR3 is TGTGCCACGGCCGACTCAGGGACTCTGGAGACCCAGTACTTC.

This clonotype has only a few counts. The rearrangement uses TRBV24-1 and TRBJ2-3, with 10 bases identical to TRBD1. With 3 bases clipped from V and 4 bases from J, the junction kept 15 bases outside the gene matches. This CDR3 has 19 amino acids. The germline gives CDR1 KGHDR, CDR2 SFDVKD. CDR3 sequence (DNA): TGTGCCACCAGTGATCTCGACGTGGACAGGGGGAACTCCCCAGATACGCAGTATTTT. It yields the protein CATSDLDVDRGNSPDTQYF.

This clonotype was seen a few times. This chain uses TRBV12-3 or TRBV12-4 with TRBJ1-2; D is unresolved. The V end lost 5 bases, the J end lost 4 bases, and 11 bases lay between the germline ends. The CDR3 consists of 13 residues. The CDR3 nucleotides read TGTGCCAGCAGTCACGACGGTCTCTATGGCTACACCTTC. This encodes CASSHDGLYGYTF.

This clonotype was detected many times. The rearrangement joins TRBV9 to TRBJ2-1; the D is unclear. This CDR3 region has 15 residues. Germline V gene sequence: CDR1 SGDLS, CDR2 YYNGEE. V was shortened by 4 bases and J by 2 bases, with 13 bases between the two germline ends. The CDR3 protein is CASSSSARTYNEQFF. The CDR3 DNA sequence: TGTGCCAGCAGCTCCAGCGCGAGGACCTACAATGAGCAGTTCTTC.

The V and J genes are TRBV20-1 and TRBJ1-2, with 9 nucleotides matching TRBD1. The CDR3 runs to 12 residues. Germline CDR1 and CDR2: DFQATT and SNEGSKA (reference sequence). CDR3 coding DNA: TGCAGGGGGGACAGGGCCAACTATGGCTACACCTTC. Protein product: CRGDRANYGYTF.